The 10 T cell receptor beta chains presented below share a single source sample, sequenced in a study of shared clonotypes between healthy human individuals. Naive CD8 isolation took CD45RO-negative cells positively selected for CCR7 and excluded terminally differentiated effector memory CD45RA+ cells. The assay was immunoSEQ multiplex PCR, and TCRdb's table has in-frame clones only and misses some. The sample consists of nearly 600,000 clones, around 95% of them appearing once. Sequenced material: naive CD8+ T cells sorted from blood. These TCRs come from a woman in her twenties or thirties in good health.

The chain employs TRBV28 and TRBJ1-2; D may be TRBD1 (6 bases). The germline V gene has CDR1 MDHEN and CDR2 SYDVKM. V was shortened by 5 bases and J by 1 base, with 14 bases between the two germline ends. The CDR3 extends over 15 amino acids. CDR3 in amino acids: CASSPKTGVNYGYTF. The CDR3 DNA sequence: TGTGCCAGCAGTCCAAAGACAGGAGTTAACTATGGCTACACCTTC.

CDR3 coding DNA: TGTGCCAGCAGTTTTCCGGGAGGGCGAGATACGCAGTATTTT. It specifies CASSFPGGRDTQYF. V is TRBV27 and J is TRBJ2-3; the match to TRBD2 covers 8 bases. The germline V gene encodes CDR1 MNHEY and CDR2 SMNVEV (reference sequence). The V and J ends lost 3 bases and 5 bases, in that order; junction bases with no gene match: 4. The CDR3 covers 14 residues.

The chain is built from TRBV15 and TRBJ2-1; 8 bases match TRBD2. The length of the CDR3 is 16 residues. Germline trimming cut 0 bases from V and 1 base from J; bases unmatched to any gene: 2. The germline V gene encodes CDR1 LNHNV and CDR2 YYDKDF (reference sequence). The CDR3 DNA sequence: TGTGCCACCAGCAGAGATACTAGCGGATCCTACAATGAGCAGTTCTTC. This codes for CATSRDTSGSYNEQFF.

The J gene is TRBJ2-1, the V gene TRBV5-6; D possibly matches TRBD1 or TRBD2 (6 bases each). Germline V CDR1 and CDR2: SGHDT, YYEEEE. The CDR3 length is 14 residues. The V end was cut by 0 bases, the J end by 8 bases, with 12 bases between. The CDR3 reads CASSLAGGEDEQFF. CDR3 in DNA: TGTGCCAGCAGCTTGGCCGGGGGCGAAGATGAGCAGTTCTTC.

The chain couples TRBV28 to TRBJ2-1; D may be TRBD1 (5 bases). Germline CDR1 and CDR2: MDHEN and SYDVKM. The germline V and J ends were trimmed by 3 bases and 0 bases, with 9 bases remaining between them. The CDR3 contains 15 residues. The CDR3 spells CASSLDTSSYNEQFF. The CDR3 nucleotides are TGTGCCAGCAGTTTGGACACGAGCTCCTACAATGAGCAGTTCTTC. Full variable domain (outside the CDR3, taken from reference TRBV28 and TRBJ2-1): DVKVTQSSRYLVKRTGEKVFLECVQDMDHENMFWYRQDPGLGLRLIYFSYDVKMKEKGDIPEGYSVSREKKERFSLILESASTNQTSMYLCASSLDTSSYNEQFFGPGTRLTVL.

The chain combines TRBV11-2 with TRBJ1-1; TRBD1 matches at 10 bases. The CDR3 length is 16 residues. J was trimmed by 7 bases and V by 1 base; bases with no gene match: 9. CDR1 and CDR2 from the germline V gene are SGHAT and FQNNGV. The CDR3 bases are TGTGCCAGCAGCTTAGGCCCCGGGACAGGGGACATTGAAGCTTTCTTT. Encoded protein: CASSLGPGTGDIEAFF.

The chain uses TRBV7-9 and TRBJ2-1; unclear D gene. The V end was cut by 0 bases, the J end by 0 bases, with 9 bases between. This CDR3 spans 16 amino acids. The germline V gene encodes CDR1 SEHNR and CDR2 FQNEAQ (reference sequence). CDR3 protein: CASSLAGRNSYNEQFF. Written as DNA, the CDR3 is TGTGCCAGCAGCTTAGCGGGAAGAAACTCCTACAATGAGCAGTTCTTC.

This rearrangement joins TRBV27 to TRBJ2-5; 12 bases are a match to TRBD2. This CDR3 contains 14 residues. The V gene end was trimmed by 8 bases and the J gene end by 11 bases; junction bases not matched to a gene: 12. Germline V CDR1 and CDR2: MNHEY, SMNVEV (reference sequence). DNA for the CDR3: TGTGCCAGCCGCCTAGCGGGAGGGCCGCGGGAGCAGTACTTC. This translates into CASRLAGGPREQYF.

The chain uses TRBV7-9 and TRBJ2-2; 9 bases fit TRBD2. V shed 4 bases and J 2 bases; nucleotides not matched to a gene: 14. The CDR3 covers 19 residues. In germline, CDR1 is SEHNR, CDR2 FQNEAQ (reference sequence). The CDR3 DNA reads as TGTGCCAGCAGCTCGCCGATGAGGGCGGGAGGGTCAAACACCGGGGAGCTGTTTTTT. Translation: CASSSPMRAGGSNTGELFF.

The V call is TRBV6-5, the J call TRBJ2-7; D call uncertain. V was pared by 2 bases and J by 6 bases, with 11 bases between. The CDR3 loop spans 13 amino acids. CDR1 and CDR2 from the germline V gene are MNHEY and SVGAGI. The CDR3 bases are TGTGCCAGCAGTTACGGACCACTTTCCGAGCAGTACTTC. This codes for CASSYGPLSEQYF.